These T cell receptor beta chains were read from a single sample in a study of blood T cell repertoires in COVID-19. The assay was immunoSEQ multiplex PCR, and TCRdb's table has in-frame clones only and misses some. The sample contains 270,000 or so clones, approximately 85% of which appear only once. Sequencing was carried out using peripheral blood. The receptors derive from a human donor in a cohort sampled during active COVID-19. CDR3s include the opening cysteine and the closing phenylalanine or tryptophan. A D gene is named only where the DNA matches it firmly. Size values are once, few and many counts, or a class for expanded clones, and some rows have none.

size: NA
V: TRBV6-6
J: TRBJ1-1
D: NA
DNA: TGTGCCAGCAGTCCCACTACAGGGGCTTTCTTT
CDR3: CASSPTTGAFF

size: NA
V: TRBV5-1
J: TRBJ2-3
D: NA
DNA: TGCGCCAGCAGCTGGGTTGGGGACAACACAGATACGCAGTATTTT
CDR3: CASSWVGDNTDTQYF

size: NA
V: TRBV7-2
J: TRBJ2-5
D: NA
DNA: TGTGCCAGCAGCCCGGACTTAGAGACCCAGTACTTC
CDR3: CASSPDLETQYF

size: NA
V: TRBV19
J: TRBJ2-5
D: TRBD2
DNA: TGTGCCAGTAGTACTAGCGGGAGGGAGACCCAGTACTTC
CDR3: CASSTSGRETQYF

size: once
V: TRBV9
J: TRBJ2-7
D: NA
DNA: TGTGCCAGCAGCGTAGAACCGGTCTCGAGCTACGAGCAGTACTTC
CDR3: CASSVEPVSSYEQYF

size: NA
V: TRBV7-2
J: TRBJ1-6
D: NA
DNA: TGTGCCAGCAGCCCACTAGGCCTCGATTCACCCCTCCACTTT
CDR3: CASSPLGLDSPLHF

size: NA
V: TRBV7-8
J: TRBJ2-7
D: TRBD2
DNA: TGTGCCAGCAGCCGAGGTCTAGCGGGCGCTATTTACGAGCAGTACTTC
CDR3: CASSRGLAGAIYEQYF

size: NA
V: TRBV7-9
J: TRBJ2-7
D: TRBD2
DNA: TGTGCCAGCAGCTTAACTAGCGGGACGAGTCTTATCTACGAGCAGTACTTC
CDR3: CASSLTSGTSLIYEQYF

size: NA
V: TRBV19
J: TRBJ2-5
D: NA
DNA: TGTGCCAGTAGTATTCTTCCACAGGGCCACCCCCCGACCCAGTACTTC
CDR3: CASSILPQGHPPTQYF

size: NA
V: TRBV24-1
J: TRBJ1-2
D: NA
DNA: TGTGCCACCAGTGAGTCAGGAAGGGCCAGGGGTGGTGGCTACACCTTC
CDR3: CATSESGRARGGGYTF

size: NA
V: TRBV11-2
J: TRBJ2-7
D: NA
DNA: TGTGCCAGCAGCTTCGTAGCAGCAATTTCCTACGAGCAGTACTTC
CDR3: CASSFVAAISYEQYF

size: NA
V: TRBV28
J: TRBJ2-1
D: TRBD2
DNA: TGTGCCAGCAGTTCGACTAGCCCAGTCACCGATGAGCAGTTCTTC
CDR3: CASSSTSPVTDEQFF

size: NA
V: TRBV19
J: TRBJ1-5
D: NA
DNA: TGTGCCAGTAGTACCACTCGGGGGAGCGGAGGTAATCAGCCCCAGCATTTT
CDR3: CASSTTRGSGGNQPQHF

size: NA
V: TRBV5-4
J: TRBJ2-5
D: TRBD2
DNA: TGTGCCAGCAGCGAACCTCTAGCGGGGACAGAGACCCAGTACTTC
CDR3: CASSEPLAGTETQYF

size: NA
V: TRBV24-1
J: TRBJ1-5
D: NA
DNA: TGTGCCACCAGTGTCGGCGGGGCAAGCAATCAGCCCCAGCATTTT
CDR3: CATSVGGASNQPQHF

size: once
V: TRBV6-5
J: TRBJ2-1
D: TRBD2
DNA: TGTGCCAGTAAGCCCCTAGCGGGAGGCAATGAGCAGTTCTTC
CDR3: CASKPLAGGNEQFF

size: NA
V: TRBV18
J: TRBJ1-1
D: TRBD1
DNA: TGTGCCAGCTCGGTGGACAGGTTGGGCACTGAAGCTTTCTTT
CDR3: CASSVDRLGTEAFF

size: NA
V: TRBV27
J: TRBJ2-1
D: TRBD1
DNA: TGTGCCAGCAGTTTATCGTCCAGGGGGCGGTTGAGTGAGCAGTTCTTC
CDR3: CASSLSSRGRLSEQFF

size: NA
V: TRBV3-1/TRBV3-2
J: TRBJ2-1
D: TRBD2
DNA: TGTGCCAGCAGCGGATCTAGCGGTTACAATGAGCAGTTCTTC
CDR3: CASSGSSGYNEQFF

size: NA
V: TRBV3-1/TRBV3-2
J: TRBJ2-1
D: TRBD2
DNA: TGTGCCAGCAGCATAACTAGCGTTGCGAATGAGCAGTTCTTC
CDR3: CASSITSVANEQFF

size: few
V: TRBV29-1
J: TRBJ1-1
D: NA
DNA: TGCAGCGTTGAACGAGGGGGAAAGTTCGCTGAAGCTTTCTTT
CDR3: CSVERGGKFAEAFF

size: NA
V: TRBV5-5
J: TRBJ2-5
D: TRBD1
DNA: TGTGCCAGCAGCTTGTCTGTGCTTAACAGGGGGAGAGGGACCCAGTACTTC
CDR3: CASSLSVLNRGRGTQYF

size: NA
V: TRBV9
J: TRBJ2-5
D: TRBD2
DNA: TGTGCCAGCAGCTACCGAGGGACTAGCGGAGGAGAGACCCAGTACTTC
CDR3: CASSYRGTSGGETQYF

size: NA
V: TRBV7-2
J: TRBJ2-2
D: NA
DNA: TGTGCCAGCAGCTTAGTTGGACAGATAAACACCGGGGAGCTGTTTTTT
CDR3: CASSLVGQINTGELFF

size: once
V: TRBV10-3
J: TRBJ2-5
D: NA
DNA: TGTGCCATCAAGTCAGAAGAGACCCAGTACTTC
CDR3: CAIKSEETQYF

size: once
V: TRBV6-6
J: TRBJ1-2
D: NA
DNA: TGTGCCAGCACCTCTATTGGGACAAGGAGTAACTATGGCTACACCTTC
CDR3: CASTSIGTRSNYGYTF

size: NA
V: TRBV6-1
J: TRBJ1-4
D: NA
DNA: TGTGCCAGCAGTGGGAAAAAGGGGCTCACTAATGAAAAACTGTTTTTT
CDR3: CASSGKKGLTNEKLFF

size: NA
V: TRBV28
J: TRBJ2-3
D: NA
DNA: TGTGCCAGCATGGGCCCAGGGAAGGGAGATACGCAGTATTTT
CDR3: CASMGPGKGDTQYF

size: NA
V: TRBV10-3
J: TRBJ2-3
D: NA
DNA: TGTGCCATCAGTGAGACCACTTCGGTAGATACGCAGTATTTT
CDR3: CAISETTSVDTQYF

size: NA
V: TRBV29-1
J: TRBJ1-4
D: NA
DNA: TGCAGCGTTGGGGCAGGGGAAAAACTGTTTTTT
CDR3: CSVGAGEKLFF

size: NA
V: TRBV6-5
J: TRBJ2-1
D: TRBD2
DNA: TGTGCCGGGGCGACTAGCGGGAGGGGCAATGAGCAGTTCTTC
CDR3: CAGATSGRGNEQFF

size: NA
V: TRBV5-1
J: TRBJ1-4
D: NA
DNA: TGCGCCAGCAGTCGGTGGGGCGAGGAAAAACTGTTTTTT
CDR3: CASSRWGEEKLFF

size: few
V: TRBV6-4
J: TRBJ2-2
D: NA
DNA: TGTGCCAGCAGCGAAGGGACTTCAAACACCGGGGAGCTGTTTTTT
CDR3: CASSEGTSNTGELFF

size: NA
V: TRBV23-1
J: TRBJ2-7
D: TRBD2
DNA: TGCGCCAGCCAGGGCTGGGGGGGGGTCTACGAGCAGTACTTC
CDR3: CASQGWGGVYEQYF

size: NA
V: TRBV7-9
J: TRBJ1-1
D: TRBD1
DNA: TGTGCCAGCAGCTTAATTCAGGGGACAGCAGCTTTCTTT
CDR3: CASSLIQGTAAFF

size: NA
V: TRBV14
J: TRBJ2-3
D: TRBD2
DNA: TGTGCCAGCAGCCAAGGAATTCGATTAAGGGGACTAGAAAGGGCAGATACGCAGTATTTT
CDR3: CASSQGIRLRGLERADTQYF

size: few
V: TRBV10-2
J: TRBJ2-1
D: TRBD2
DNA: TGCGCCAGCAGTGAAAGGACTAGCGGGAGCAATGAGCAGTTCTTC
CDR3: CASSERTSGSNEQFF

size: NA
V: TRBV28
J: TRBJ1-5
D: NA
DNA: TGTGCCAGCAGTGTCGGGGGAAAGAGGCCCCAGCATTTT
CDR3: CASSVGGKRPQHF

size: few
V: TRBV30
J: TRBJ1-6
D: NA
DNA: TGTGCCTGGAGCTACAATTCACCCCTCCACTTT
CDR3: CAWSYNSPLHF

size: many
V: TRBV19
J: TRBJ1-1
D: TRBD1
DNA: TGTGCCAGTAGTGAAGACAGGGGCCCTGAAGCTTTCTTT
CDR3: CASSEDRGPEAFF

size: NA
V: TRBV18
J: TRBJ2-7
D: NA
DNA: TGTGCCAGCTCACCACCCACAGGTAGTTCCTACGAGCAGTACTTC
CDR3: CASSPPTGSSYEQYF

size: NA
V: TRBV27
J: TRBJ1-3
D: NA
DNA: TGTGCCAGACGGACAGTGATAAACACCATATATTTT
CDR3: CARRTVINTIYF

size: NA
V: TRBV19
J: TRBJ2-2
D: TRBD1
DNA: TGTGCCAGTAGTATCGCACAGGGGGCCCCCACCGGGGAGCTGTTTTTT
CDR3: CASSIAQGAPTGELFF

size: NA
V: TRBV3-1/TRBV3-2
J: TRBJ2-7
D: NA
DNA: TGTGCCAGCAGCCGGGACTCTATAACCTACGAGCAGTACTTC
CDR3: CASSRDSITYEQYF